A single sample gave rise to the 30 T cell receptor beta chains below, sequenced in a study of PD-1 blockade in mismatch repair-deficient tumors. Libraries were prepared by immunoSEQ multiplex PCR; TCRdb keeps only in-frame clonotypes and omits some of them. The sample lists about 79,000 clones; 65% to 85% were seen once. Sequencing was performed on peripheral blood, taken 44 weeks after starting pembrolizumab. The receptors originated from an adult with mismatch repair-deficient cancer.

In its sample, this clone was seen once. This chain links TRBV5-1 with TRBJ2-3; the D gene is possibly TRBD2 (5 bases). Germline V gene data show CDR1 as SGHRS and CDR2 as YFSETQ. The length of the CDR3 is 15 residues. Between the trimmed V and J ends, which lost 4 bases and 0 bases, there was a span of 12 bases. CDR3 sequence (DNA): TGCGCCAGCAGCAACGACGGAGGAAGCACAGATACGCAGTATTTT. It codes for CASSNDGGSTDTQYF.

This rearrangement joins TRBV11-2 to TRBJ1-2, with D possibly matching TRBD1 (6 bases). Germline CDR1 SGHAT, CDR2 FQNNGV. The CDR3 spans 14 residues. Trimming removed 5 bases at V and 7 bases at J, with 17 bases between. The CDR3 region has the DNA TGTGCCAGCAGCCAACTACAGGGTTCGGGTGGCTACACCTTC. Its protein is CASSQLQGSGGYTF.

This chain links TRBV7-9 with TRBJ2-1; unclear D gene. This CDR3 comprises 13 residues. CDR1 and CDR2 from the germline V gene are SEHNR and FQNEAQ (reference sequence). The V and J ends lost 4 bases and 8 bases respectively, with 12 bases between them. The CDR3 spells CASSSGLSYEQFF. In DNA form, the CDR3 reads TGTGCCAGCAGCTCCGGCCTGTCTTATGAGCAGTTCTTC.

This sequence joins TRBV9 and TRBJ2-5; 7 bases match TRBD1. The CDR3 runs to 16 residues. The V and J ends lost 4 bases and 9 bases, in that order; junction bases with no gene match: 18. CDR1 and CDR2 from the germline V gene are SGDLS and YYNGEE. CDR3 nucleotide sequence: TGTGCCAGCAGCCCCTTACCCGGACAGGCGACGGTGTCCCAGTACTTC. This codes for CASSPLPGQATVSQYF.

This clone was counted a few times. Written as DNA, the CDR3 is TGCGCCAGCAGCTTAGGCGTGAACACCGGGGAGCTGTTTTTT. Protein: CASSLGVNTGELFF. V is TRBV5-1 and J is TRBJ2-2; D gene unclear. The CDR3 is 14 amino acids. Trimming left V 2 bases short and J 1 base short, with 6 bases between. Looked up from germline, CDR1 is SGHRS and CDR2 is YFSETQ.

The V call is TRBV4-1, the J call TRBJ2-2, with D uncertain. CDR3 length: 15 residues. CDR1 and CDR2 from the germline V gene are MGHRA and YSYEKL. The ends were cut back, 6 bases at V and 2 bases at J, with 13 bases in the middle. In DNA form, the CDR3 reads TGCGCCAGCAGTACCGACGGAGCCAACACCGGGGAGCTGTTTTTT. Amino acids: CASSTDGANTGELFF.

V and J are TRBV4-3 and TRBJ2-1; 7 bases align to TRBD2. There are 15 residues in the CDR3. The germline CDR1 and CDR2 sequences are LGHNA and YSLEER. V gave up 3 bases and J gave up 4 bases; unmatched junction bases: 6. Written as DNA, the CDR3 is TGCGCCAGCAGCCACGCCCGGACTAGTTACAATGAGCAGTTCTTC. Translating gives CASSHARTSYNEQFF.

This chain uses TRBV7-2 with TRBJ1-3; the D is unclear. CDR3 size: 14 residues. V lost 0 bases to trimming and J lost 5 bases, with 8 bases between them. Germline-derived CDR1 and CDR2 are SGHTA and FQGNSA. CDR3 sequence: CASSLANVRNTIYF. CDR3 nucleotides: TGTGCCAGCAGCTTAGCCAATGTTAGAAACACCATATATTTT.

V gene TRBV6-1 combines with J gene TRBJ2-3; 13 bases match TRBD2. There are 18 residues in the CDR3. Trimming cost V 3 bases and J 0 bases; bases outside gene matches: 6. CDR1 and CDR2 (germline): MNHNS, SASEGT. CDR3 loop: CASSETSGRPPSTDTQYF. CDR3 bases: TGTGCCAGCAGTGAGACTAGCGGGAGGCCGCCTAGCACAGATACGCAGTATTTT.

V is TRBV6-4 and J is TRBJ1-2; 10 bases align to TRBD1. V lost 3 bases and J lost 6; bases outside the gene matches: 13. This CDR3 comprises 17 residues. CDR1 is MRHNA and CDR2 is SNTAGT in the germline V gene. CDR3 DNA: TGTGCCAGCAGTGAAGGAGCCGGGACAGGGGAATTTGATGGCTACACCTTC. This codes for CASSEGAGTGEFDGYTF.

In its sample, this clone was seen once. The V call is TRBV6-5, the J call TRBJ2-5; D is unresolved. The CDR3 extends over 15 amino acids. Germline V lookup: CDR1 MNHEY, CDR2 SVGAGI. The ends were cut back, 2 bases at V and 4 bases at J, with 14 bases in the middle. In DNA, the CDR3 is TGTGCCAGCAGTTACGCCTCCGGAGTGGGAGAGACCCAGTACTTC. Translating it yields CASSYASGVGETQYF.

The CDR3 sequence is CASSSLDRDYGYTF. The CDR3 DNA is TGTGCCAGCAGTTCCTTAGACAGGGACTATGGCTACACCTTC. This chain links TRBV27 with TRBJ1-2; 7 nucleotides match TRBD1. The CDR3 has 14 amino acids. V dropped 4 bases and J dropped 3; count of bases not matched to a gene: 5. The germline V gene encodes CDR1 MNHEY and CDR2 SMNVEV (reference sequence).

Worth noting for this clone: This specimen includes other DNA sequences encoding the same CDR3. V gene TRBV18 combines with J gene TRBJ1-5; the match to TRBD1 covers 7 bases. J was trimmed by 4 bases and V by 3 bases; bases with no gene match: 0. The CDR3 has 13 residues. Per the germline V gene, CDR1 is KGHSH and CDR2 is LQKENI. The DNA for the CDR3 is TGTGCCAGCTCACCGGGACAGAATCAGCCCCAGCATTTT. Protein sequence: CASSPGQNQPQHF. The full variable domain, rest sourced from reference TRBV18 and TRBJ1-5, is NAGVMQNPRHLVRRRGQEARLRCSPMKGHSHVYWYRQLPEEGLKFMVYLQKENIIDESGMPKERFSAEFPKEGPSILRIQQVVRGDSAAYFCASSPGQNQPQHFGDGTRLSIL.

The chain is built from TRBV6-6 and TRBJ2-1; TRBD2 matches 7 bases. CDR3 length equals 15 residues. V lost 1 base, J lost 5 bases, and 5 bases stayed unmatched. Germline V gene data show CDR1 as MNHNY and CDR2 as SVGAGI (reference sequence). The CDR3 loop is CASSYWEGRDNEQFF. The DNA for the CDR3 is TGTGCCAGCAGTTACTGGGAGGGCCGGGACAATGAGCAGTTCTTC.

V gene TRBV19 combines with J gene TRBJ2-3; D is perhaps TRBD2 (6 bases). The germline CDR1 and CDR2 sequences are LNHDA and SQIVND (reference sequence). V gave up 9 bases and J gave up 2 bases, with 15 bases separating them. This CDR3 is built from 14 residues. The CDR3 here is CASRNPGLTDTQYF. The CDR3, as DNA: TGTGCCAGCCGTAACCCGGGACTCACAGATACGCAGTATTTT.

The chain has TRBV10-2 and TRBJ1-1; a possible D gene is TRBD1 (6 bases). The CDR3 has 12 amino acids. Trimming shortened V by 6 bases and J by 5 bases, and 10 bases separated the two germline ends. Per the germline V gene, CDR1 is WSHSY and CDR2 is SAAADI. The CDR3 sequence: CASSNRVTEAFF. Written as DNA, the CDR3 is TGCGCCAGCAGCAACAGGGTTACTGAAGCTTTCTTT.

The chain has TRBV5-5 and TRBJ2-1; TRBD2 matches 10 bases. Per the germline V gene, CDR1 is SGHKS and CDR2 is YYEKEE (reference sequence). Trimming removed 3 bases from V and 2 bases from J; junction bases left unmatched: 8. The CDR3 sequence is 17 residues long. The CDR3 coding sequence is TGTGCCAGCAGCTGGCGAGCGGGAGGGTTAACCTACAATGAGCAGTTCTTC. Amino acid sequence: CASSWRAGGLTYNEQFF.

The rearrangement uses TRBV7-2 and TRBJ2-5; TRBD2 is a possible D gene (5 bases). This CDR3 is built from 14 residues. CDR1 and CDR2 from the germline V gene are SGHTA and FQGNSA. The V end lost 5 bases, the J end lost 5 bases, and 15 bases lay between the germline ends. The DNA for the CDR3 is TGTGCCAGCAGCCTCATTCGGGAAGTGGAGACCCAGTACTTC. Translating it yields CASSLIREVETQYF.

There are a few counts of this clone. The chain links TRBV10-3 to TRBJ2-7, with D hard to call. Germline lookup yields CDR1 ENHRY and CDR2 SYGVKD. V lost 2 bases, J lost 5 bases, and 10 bases lay in between. The CDR3 loop spans 13 amino acids. CDR3 sequence reads: CAISELAADEQYF. The CDR3 nucleotides are TGTGCCATCAGTGAGCTGGCAGCCGACGAGCAGTACTTC.

This sequence joins TRBV7-2 and TRBJ2-7, with 8 positions matching TRBD2. Losses at the gene ends were 1 base for V and 2 bases for J; bases not matched to a gene: 7. From germline, CDR1 is SGHTA and CDR2 FQGNSA. CDR3 size: 16 residues. The CDR3 region is CASSLGRGLAAYEQYF. For the CDR3, the DNA is TGTGCCAGCAGCTTAGGCCGCGGACTAGCCGCCTACGAGCAGTACTTC.

In this sample, this clone turned up a few times. The gene calls are TRBV7-8 and TRBJ2-1; D possibly uses TRBD1 or TRBD2 (5 bases each). Trimming cost V 2 bases and J 9 bases, with 11 bases left between them. Germline loops: CDR1 SGHVS, CDR2 FQNEAQ. The CDR3 covers 13 residues. The CDR3 DNA reads TGTGCCAGCAGCTTAAGGGACCGACTTGAGCAGTTCTTC. It yields the protein CASSLRDRLEQFF.

The J gene is TRBJ2-5, the V gene TRBV27; the D call may be TRBD1 or TRBD2 (5 bases each). Germline CDR1 MNHEY, CDR2 SMNVEV (reference sequence). This CDR3 has 14 residues. The CDR3 DNA follows: TGTGTCACCGCGAGGGGCCCTAGTCGGGAGACCCAGTACTTC. It specifies CVTARGPSRETQYF.

This chain links TRBV27 with TRBJ2-1, with 9 bases lining up with TRBD2. The V gene's germline CDR1 is MNHEY and CDR2 SMNVEV (reference sequence). J lost 9 bases, V lost 4 bases, and 7 bases had no gene match. The CDR3 is 14 residues long. The CDR3 region is CASSSRGRAGEQFF. The CDR3 DNA follows: TGTGCCAGCAGTTCCCGCGGGAGGGCTGGTGAGCAGTTCTTC.

The chain has TRBV5-1 and TRBJ2-5; a weak D match, TRBD1 (6 bases). CDR1 and CDR2 from the germline V gene are SGHRS and YFSETQ. The CDR3 spans 14 residues. Trimming shortened V by 4 bases and J by 4 bases, and 14 bases separated the two germline ends. The CDR3 DNA follows: TGCGCCAGCAGCAAGACAAGGGGGAGAGAGACCCAGTACTTC. Translated: CASSKTRGRETQYF.

CDR3 nucleotides: TGTGCCTGGAGTGGGGTCGGGGGTCTAAATCAGCCCCAGCATTTT. Its translation: CAWSGVGGLNQPQHF. This chain connects TRBV30 to TRBJ1-5, with D perhaps matching TRBD1 (5 bases). This CDR3 is 15 amino acids long. Germline CDR1 and CDR2: GTSNPN and SVGIG (reference sequence). The V end lost 1 base, the J end lost 4 bases, and 14 bases lay between the germline ends.

This sequence joins TRBV4-1 and TRBJ1-3; no definite D call. The germline V and J ends were trimmed by 1 base and 0 bases, with 7 bases remaining between them. This CDR3 is 15 amino acids long. Germline V CDR1 and CDR2: MGHRA, YSYEKL. The CDR3 nucleotides are TGCGCCAGCAGCCAAGCAGGCCTCTCTGGAAACACCATATATTTT. Amino acids: CASSQAGLSGNTIYF.

The chain has TRBV9 and TRBJ2-1; TRBD2 matches at 10 bases. The CDR3 contains 15 residues. Germline CDR1 is SGDLS and CDR2 is YYNGEE. V was pared by 3 bases and J by 5 bases, with 5 bases of the junction left unmatched. CDR3 in amino acids: CASSAGTSANNEQFF. The CDR3 nucleotides are TGTGCCAGCAGCGCGGGGACTAGCGCCAACAATGAGCAGTTCTTC.

J is TRBJ2-1 and V is TRBV19; D may be TRBD1 or TRBD2 (6 bases each). V lost 5 bases to trimming and J lost 7 bases, with 18 bases between them. Per the germline V gene, CDR1 is LNHDA and CDR2 is SQIVND (reference sequence). This CDR3 has 15 residues. CDR3 nucleotides: TGTGCCAGTAGTCCTAAAGGGGGGCGCATGAATGAGCAGTTCTTC. This codes for CASSPKGGRMNEQFF.

The V and J genes are TRBV5-1 and TRBJ1-3; no firm D call. Germline loops: CDR1 SGHRS, CDR2 YFSETQ. The CDR3 runs 18 residues. With 4 bases removed from V and 0 bases from J, the gap between germline ends came to 20 bases. The CDR3 DNA sequence: TGCGCCAGCAGCCCCCGTACTGCGGTCAGGCTCTCTGGAAACACCATATATTTT. It encodes CASSPRTAVRLSGNTIYF.

J is TRBJ1-1 and V is TRBV7-2; perhaps TRBD1 as D (6 bases). The germline V and J ends were trimmed by 3 bases and 0 bases, with 8 bases remaining between them. Germline values: CDR1 SGHTA, CDR2 FQGNSA. The CDR3 runs 14 residues. The CDR3 DNA is TGTGCCAGCAGCTTTGACAGGTTGAACACTGAAGCTTTCTTT. Protein sequence: CASSFDRLNTEAFF.